The 16 T cell receptor beta chains below were found in one sample sequenced in a study of shared clonotypes between healthy human individuals. Generated by immunoSEQ multiplex PCR, the TCRdb table keeps only in-frame clones and is missing some. The data show millions of clones, less than 95% seen once. Naive CD8 cells comprised CD45RO-negative, CCR7-positively selected cells, excluding terminally differentiated effector memory CD45RA+ cells. The sequencing sample was made of naive CD8+ T cells sorted from blood. All receptors derive from a man younger than 35 in good health.

This rearrangement joins TRBV18 to TRBJ2-3; D may match TRBD1 or TRBD2 (6 bases each). CDR1 and CDR2 (germline): KGHSH, LQKENI. The CDR3 loop spans 16 amino acids. The V and J ends lost 3 bases and 0 bases respectively, with 13 bases between them. CDR3 coding DNA: TGTGCCAGCTCACCCGAGGGGGGATCTAGCACAGATACGCAGTATTTT. Translating gives CASSPEGGSSTDTQYF.

The chain has TRBV6-1 and TRBJ2-7; D is perhaps TRBD2 (6 bases). V was trimmed by 2 bases and J by 7 bases, leaving 18 bases between them. This CDR3 region has 15 residues. CDR1 is MNHNS, CDR2 SASEGT, per germline. The CDR3, as DNA: TGTGCCAGCAGTGAACGGGGGATCTGGCTGGAGGAGCAGTACTTC. The encoded protein is CASSERGIWLEEQYF.

The rearrangement links TRBV27 to TRBJ2-5; TRBD1 or TRBD2 may be the D gene (5 bases each). Germline V gene lookup returns CDR1 MNHEY and CDR2 SMNVEV (reference sequence). The CDR3 spans 12 residues. V lost 8 bases to trimming and J lost 11 bases, with 18 bases between them. The CDR3 sequence is CASRGELQGQYF. The CDR3 DNA reads as TGTGCCAGCCGTGGGGAGTTGCAGGGTCAGTACTTC.

The chain carries TRBV9 and TRBJ2-3; D gene ambiguous. Trimming pared 7 bases from V and 2 bases from J, leaving 8 bases between. The CDR3 is 12 residues long. Germline lookup yields CDR1 SGDLS and CDR2 YYNGEE. The CDR3 sequence: CASGVDTDTQYF. DNA for the CDR3: TGTGCCAGCGGGGTTGACACAGATACGCAGTATTTT.

The chain couples TRBV7-9 to TRBJ1-6; perhaps TRBD1 as D (5 bases). Germline values: CDR1 SEHNR, CDR2 FQNEAQ (reference sequence). V lost 0 bases and J 14 bases, leaving 17 bases between the germline ends. The CDR3 loop spans 15 amino acids. The CDR3 bases are TGTGCCAGCAGCTTAGCCCGGGACCCTAGATTGACCCTCCACTTT. Residues: CASSLARDPRLTLHF.

This clone was found once. The gene calls are TRBV5-8 and TRBJ2-1; D is uncertain. Trimming cost V 0 bases and J 14 bases, with 6 bases left between them. Germline lookup yields CDR1 SGHTS and CDR2 YDEGEE. This CDR3 has 10 residues. The CDR3 here is CASSLGLEFF. The CDR3 DNA reads as TGTGCCAGCAGCTTGGGATTGGAGTTCTTC.

This clone was seen just once. This chain links TRBV9 with TRBJ2-7; the D is unclear. Trimming cost V 4 bases and J 4 bases, with 12 bases left between them. Germline CDR1 reads SGDLS; CDR2 reads YYNGEE. The CDR3 is made up of 13 amino acids. CDR3 coding DNA: TGTGCCAGCAGCCCCCCATCCCGATACGAGCAGTACTTC. It specifies CASSPPSRYEQYF.

The chain combines TRBV2 with TRBJ2-1; 10 nucleotides line up with TRBD2. The CDR3 covers 15 residues. Germline lookup yields CDR1 SNHLY and CDR2 FYNNEI. V lost 8 bases and J lost 3; bases outside the gene matches: 7. This CDR3 is CASGKLAGYYNEQFF. Here the CDR3 DNA reads TGTGCCAGCGGGAAACTAGCGGGGTACTACAATGAGCAGTTCTTC.

V usage is TRBV14 and J usage is TRBJ2-7, with D possibly matching TRBD2 (6 bases). The CDR3 contains 14 residues. Germline CDR1 SGHDN, CDR2 FVKESK. V lost 3 bases, J lost 2 bases, and 11 bases lay in between. The CDR3 region is CASSHQGRTYEQYF. DNA of the CDR3: TGTGCCAGCAGCCACCAAGGGAGGACCTACGAGCAGTACTTC.

The gene calls are TRBV27 and TRBJ1-5; 10 bases agree with TRBD1. V was pared by 4 bases and J by 6 bases, with 6 bases of the junction left unmatched. Per the germline V gene, CDR1 is MNHEY and CDR2 is SMNVEV (reference sequence). The CDR3 length is 15 residues. The DNA for the CDR3 is TGTGCCAGCAGTTCCGGGACAGGGGTTGTTCAGCCCCAGCATTTT. It codes for CASSSGTGVVQPQHF.

This chain connects TRBV7-8 to TRBJ2-5; D perhaps matches TRBD2 (7 bases). This CDR3 has 17 residues. Germline V gene data show CDR1 as SGHVS and CDR2 as FQNEAQ. The V and J ends lost 5 bases and 4 bases respectively, with 23 bases between them. CDR3 DNA sequence: TGTGCCAGCAGCCCCGAGTGGGGCAGGGAGGGGGGAGAGACCCAGTACTTC. Residues: CASSPEWGREGGETQYF.

The V gene is TRBV28, the J gene TRBJ2-2; TRBD1 is a possible D gene (6 bases). CDR3 length: 14 residues. The V gene's germline CDR1 is MDHEN and CDR2 SYDVKM. Trimming shortened V by 6 bases and J by 5 bases, and 13 bases separated the two germline ends. CDR3 sequence: CASRNRDITGELFF. CDR3 DNA sequence: TGTGCCAGCAGGAACCGGGACATTACCGGGGAGCTGTTTTTT.

The chain recombines TRBV7-2 with TRBJ1-2; 7 nucleotides line up with TRBD1. The CDR3 is 14 residues long. CDR1 is SGHTA, CDR2 FQGNSA, per germline. Germline trimming cut 4 bases from V and 8 bases from J; bases unmatched to any gene: 10. CDR3 loop: CASSSLLTGYGYTF. CDR3 bases: TGTGCCAGCAGCTCACTTTTGACAGGGTACGGCTACACCTTC.

The chain carries TRBV7-9 and TRBJ1-4; D is perhaps TRBD1 (6 bases). CDR3 length: 14 residues. V gave up 5 bases and J gave up 12 bases, with 19 bases separating them. The germline V gene encodes CDR1 SEHNR and CDR2 FQNEAQ (reference sequence). CDR3 residues: CASSPAGGPGELFF. CDR3 DNA sequence: TGTGCCAGCAGCCCCGCAGGAGGGCCAGGGGAACTGTTTTTT. Variable domain in full (rest from reference TRBV7-9 and TRBJ1-4): DTGVSQNPRHKITKRGQNVTFRCDPISEHNRLYWYRQTLGQGPEFLTYFQNEAQLEKSRLLSDRFSAERPKGSFSTLEIQRTEQGDSAMYLCASSPAGGPGELFFGSGTQLSVL.

The chain uses TRBV19 and TRBJ1-1; no reliable D call. Between the trimmed V and J ends, which lost 4 bases and 8 bases, there was a span of 14 bases. The CDR3 loop spans 13 amino acids. Germline lookup yields CDR1 LNHDA and CDR2 SQIVND (reference sequence). DNA for the CDR3: TGTGCCAGTAGTAATTTGTGGCCCCCCGAAGCTTTCTTT. This sequence encodes CASSNLWPPEAFF.

The genes are TRBV10-3 and TRBJ2-2; D remains ambiguous. V shed 0 bases and J shed 1 base, with 9 bases lying between them. Germline loops: CDR1 ENHRY, CDR2 SYGVKD. CDR3 length: 16 residues. The CDR3 DNA reads as TGTGCCATCAGTGAGTCGAGAGAGCTGAACACCGGGGAGCTGTTTTTT. Protein product: CAISESRELNTGELFF.